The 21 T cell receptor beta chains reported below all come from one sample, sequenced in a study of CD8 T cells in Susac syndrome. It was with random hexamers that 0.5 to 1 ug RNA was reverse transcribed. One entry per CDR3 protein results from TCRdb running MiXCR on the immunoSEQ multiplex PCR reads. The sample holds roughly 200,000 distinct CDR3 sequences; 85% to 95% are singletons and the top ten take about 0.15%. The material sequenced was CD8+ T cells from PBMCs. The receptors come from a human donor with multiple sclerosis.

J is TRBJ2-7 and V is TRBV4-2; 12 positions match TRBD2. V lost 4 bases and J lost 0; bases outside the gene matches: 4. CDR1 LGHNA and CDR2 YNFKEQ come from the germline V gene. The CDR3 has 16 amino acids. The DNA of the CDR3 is TGTGCCAGCAGCCTCGGACTAGCGGGAAGCTCCTACGAGCAGTACTTC. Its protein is CASSLGLAGSSYEQYF.

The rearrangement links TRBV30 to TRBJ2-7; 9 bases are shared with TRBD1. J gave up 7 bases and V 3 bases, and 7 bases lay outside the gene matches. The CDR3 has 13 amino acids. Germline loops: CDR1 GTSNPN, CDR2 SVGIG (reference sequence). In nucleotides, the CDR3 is TGTGCCTGGAGGCCGGGACAGGGAGGGGAGCAGTACTTC. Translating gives CAWRPGQGGEQYF. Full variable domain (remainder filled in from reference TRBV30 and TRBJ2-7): SQTIHQWPATLVQPVGSPLSLECTVEGTSNPNLYWYRQAAGRGLQLLFYSVGIGQISSEVPQNLSASRPQDRQFILSSKKLLLSDSGFYLCAWRPGQGGEQYFGPGTRLTVT.

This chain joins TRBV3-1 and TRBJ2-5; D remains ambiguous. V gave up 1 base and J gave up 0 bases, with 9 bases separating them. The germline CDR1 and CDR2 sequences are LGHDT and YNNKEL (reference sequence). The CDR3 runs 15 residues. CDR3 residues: CASSQGTAYQETQYF. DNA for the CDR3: TGTGCCAGCAGCCAAGGAACAGCGTACCAAGAGACCCAGTACTTC.

The CDR3 DNA reads TGTGCCAGCACTGACTACTCCTACAATGAGCAGTTCTTC. Encoded protein: CASTDYSYNEQFF. The chain has TRBV2 and TRBJ2-1; D is possibly TRBD2 (5 bases). The CDR3 loop spans 13 amino acids. V gave up 7 bases and J gave up 0 bases, with 7 bases separating them. Germline CDR1 reads SNHLY; CDR2 reads FYNNEI.

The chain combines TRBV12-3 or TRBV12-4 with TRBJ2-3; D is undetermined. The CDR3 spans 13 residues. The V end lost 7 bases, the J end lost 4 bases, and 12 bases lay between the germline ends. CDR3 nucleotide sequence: TGTGCCAGCACCAGCTCAATCTCAGATACGCAGTATTTT. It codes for CASTSSISDTQYF.

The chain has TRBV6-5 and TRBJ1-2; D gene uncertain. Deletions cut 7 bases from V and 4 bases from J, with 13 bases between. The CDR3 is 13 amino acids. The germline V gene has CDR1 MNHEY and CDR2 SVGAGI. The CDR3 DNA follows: TGTGCCAGCACTATGTACGGAAGCTATGGCTACACCTTC. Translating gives CASTMYGSYGYTF.

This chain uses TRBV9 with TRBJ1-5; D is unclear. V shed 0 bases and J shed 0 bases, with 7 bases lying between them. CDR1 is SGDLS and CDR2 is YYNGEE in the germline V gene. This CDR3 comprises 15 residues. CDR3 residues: CASSVGGDSNQPQHF. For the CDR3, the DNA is TGTGCCAGCAGCGTAGGAGGAGATAGCAATCAGCCCCAGCATTTT.

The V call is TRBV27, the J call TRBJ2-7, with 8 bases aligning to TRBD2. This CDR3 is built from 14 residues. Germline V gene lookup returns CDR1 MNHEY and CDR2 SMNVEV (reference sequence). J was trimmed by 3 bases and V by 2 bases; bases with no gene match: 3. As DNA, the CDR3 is TGTGCCAGCAGTTTACTAGCGGGCCACTACGAGCAGTACTTC. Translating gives CASSLLAGHYEQYF.

In nucleotides, the CDR3 is TGTGCCAGCAGCTTAAGCCAGGGGCTGGGTGAAGCTTTCTTT. It yields the protein CASSLSQGLGEAFF. The V gene is TRBV7-6, the J gene TRBJ1-1; a weak D match, TRBD1 (6 bases). V was clipped by 2 bases and J by 7 bases, with 14 bases between them. The CDR3 totals 14 residues. Per the germline V gene, CDR1 is SGHVS and CDR2 is FNYEAQ.

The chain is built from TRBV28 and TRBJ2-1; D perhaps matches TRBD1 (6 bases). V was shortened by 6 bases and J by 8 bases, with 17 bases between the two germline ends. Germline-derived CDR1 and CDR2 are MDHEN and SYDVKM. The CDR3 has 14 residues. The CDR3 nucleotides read TGTGCCAGCAGGGGCCGGGACACAACCCATGAGCAGTTCTTC. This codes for CASRGRDTTHEQFF.

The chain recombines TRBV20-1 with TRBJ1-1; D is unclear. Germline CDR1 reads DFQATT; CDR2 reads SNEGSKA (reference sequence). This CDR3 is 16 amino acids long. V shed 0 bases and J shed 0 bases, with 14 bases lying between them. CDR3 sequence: CSAREGWSAMNTEAFF. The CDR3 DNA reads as TGCAGTGCTAGAGAGGGTTGGTCAGCTATGAACACTGAAGCTTTCTTT.

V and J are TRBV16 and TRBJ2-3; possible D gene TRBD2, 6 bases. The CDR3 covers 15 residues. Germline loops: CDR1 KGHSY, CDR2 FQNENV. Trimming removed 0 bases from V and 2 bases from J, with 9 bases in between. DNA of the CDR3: TGTGCCAGCAGCCAATCTTGGGGGGACACAGATACGCAGTATTTT. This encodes CASSQSWGDTDTQYF.

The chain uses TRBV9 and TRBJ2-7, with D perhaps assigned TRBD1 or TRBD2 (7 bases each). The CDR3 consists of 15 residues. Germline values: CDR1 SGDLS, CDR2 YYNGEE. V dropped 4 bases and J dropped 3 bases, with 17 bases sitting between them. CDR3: CASSPYRRGGYEQYF. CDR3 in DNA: TGTGCCAGCAGCCCCTACCGCAGGGGGGGCTACGAGCAGTACTTC.

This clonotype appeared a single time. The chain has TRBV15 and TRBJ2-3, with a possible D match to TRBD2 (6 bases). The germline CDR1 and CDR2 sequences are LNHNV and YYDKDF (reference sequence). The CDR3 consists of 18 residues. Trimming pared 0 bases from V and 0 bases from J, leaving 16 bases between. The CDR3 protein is CATSRDGDAGPSTDTQYF. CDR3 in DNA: TGTGCCACCAGCAGAGATGGGGACGCGGGACCCAGCACAGATACGCAGTATTTT.

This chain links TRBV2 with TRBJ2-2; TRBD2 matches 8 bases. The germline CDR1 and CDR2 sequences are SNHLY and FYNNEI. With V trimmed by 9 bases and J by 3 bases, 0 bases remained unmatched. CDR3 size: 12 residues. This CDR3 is CARAGDTGELFF. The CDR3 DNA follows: TGTGCCAGAGCGGGGGACACCGGGGAGCTGTTTTTT.

CDR3: CASSQDGTGFYEQYF. In DNA, the CDR3 is TGCGCCAGCAGCCAAGATGGGACAGGATTCTACGAGCAGTACTTC. This chain connects TRBV4-1 to TRBJ2-7, with TRBD1 matching over 8 bases. The CDR3 totals 15 residues. The germline V gene encodes CDR1 MGHRA and CDR2 YSYEKL. Trimming took 0 bases from V and 3 from J; bases not matched to a gene: 4.

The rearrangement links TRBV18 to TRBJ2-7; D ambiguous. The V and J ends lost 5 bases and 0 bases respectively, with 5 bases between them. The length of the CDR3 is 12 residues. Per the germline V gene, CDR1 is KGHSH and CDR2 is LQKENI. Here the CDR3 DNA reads TGTGCCAGCTCAGCCACCTCCTACGAGCAGTACTTC. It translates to CASSATSYEQYF.

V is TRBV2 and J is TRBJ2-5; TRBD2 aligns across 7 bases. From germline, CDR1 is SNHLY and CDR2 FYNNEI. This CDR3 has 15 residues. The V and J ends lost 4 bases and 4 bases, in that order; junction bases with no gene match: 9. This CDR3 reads CASSGRRENGETQYF. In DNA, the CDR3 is TGTGCCAGCAGTGGCAGGCGGGAGAATGGAGAGACCCAGTACTTC. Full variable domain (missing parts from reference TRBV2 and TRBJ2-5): EPEVTQTPSHQVTQMGQEVILRCVPISNHLYFYWYRQILGQKVEFLVSFYNNEISEKSEIFDDQFSVERPDGSNFTLKIRSTKLEDSAMYFCASSGRRENGETQYFGPGTRLLVL.

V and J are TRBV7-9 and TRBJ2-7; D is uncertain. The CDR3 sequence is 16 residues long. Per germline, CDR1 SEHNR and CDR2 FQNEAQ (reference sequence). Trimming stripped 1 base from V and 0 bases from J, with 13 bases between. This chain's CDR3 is CASSLVVGFNSYEQYF. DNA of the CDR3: TGTGCCAGCAGCTTAGTTGTGGGGTTCAACTCCTACGAGCAGTACTTC.

The CDR3 DNA sequence: TGCGCCAGCAGCCATCCGGGACTAGCAATCGGCGAGCAGTACTTC. Encoded protein: CASSHPGLAIGEQYF. This chain links TRBV4-1 with TRBJ2-7; 9 nucleotides line up with TRBD2. Germline V lookup: CDR1 MGHRA, CDR2 YSYEKL. The ends lost 3 bases at V and 6 bases at J; junction bases unmatched: 9. The CDR3 consists of 15 residues.

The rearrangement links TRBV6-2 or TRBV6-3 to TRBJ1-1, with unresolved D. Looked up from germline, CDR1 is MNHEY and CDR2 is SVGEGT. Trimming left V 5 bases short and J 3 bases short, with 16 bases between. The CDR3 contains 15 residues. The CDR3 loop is CASSHRLGLDTEAFF. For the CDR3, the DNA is TGTGCCAGCAGTCACCGATTAGGGCTGGACACTGAAGCTTTCTTT.